What follows are 32 T cell receptor beta chains derived from one specimen sequenced in a study of cytomegalovirus exposure and HLA in healthy donors (dated by TCRdb to 2016 to 2017). The library was obtained by the immunoSEQ multiplex PCR assay. For the multiplex PCR, a mixture combining 60 forward primers for TCR Vbeta segments and 13 reverse primers for TCR Jbeta segments was used. This is the immuneACCESS table as TCRdb keeps it, with only in-frame sequences that have V and J called. A part of the clones is gone; compared with another copy, unresolved V genes explain less than half, and the rest is unexplained. For this sample the table gives about 160,000 clones, of which 86% were detected only once. The ten largest clones add up to almost 2% of the sample. Sequenced sample: PBMCs. These receptors all stem from a woman between 18 and 29 years old in good health and CMV-seronegative.

The chain employs TRBV6-1 and TRBJ1-5; 7 bases are shared with TRBD1. J lost 4 bases, V lost 0 bases, and 3 bases had no gene match. This CDR3 region has 15 residues. Germline V gene lookup returns CDR1 MNHNS and CDR2 SASEGT. CDR3 amino acids: CASSEAGTANQPQHF. For the CDR3, the DNA is TGTGCCAGCAGTGAAGCGGGGACAGCAAATCAGCCCCAGCATTTT.

There are a few counts of this clone. The chain has TRBV5-6 and TRBJ1-1; the match to TRBD1 covers 11 bases. J was trimmed by 0 bases and V by 6 bases; bases with no gene match: 13. The CDR3 consists of 18 residues. From germline, CDR1 is SGHDT and CDR2 YYEEEE. For the CDR3, the DNA is TGTGCCAGCACCCCCGGGACAGGGGGAGGTTGGATGAACACTGAAGCTTTCTTT. Its translation: CASTPGTGGGWMNTEAFF.

The genes are TRBV15 and TRBJ1-5; tentatively, D is TRBD1 (6 bases). Germline CDR1 reads LNHNV; CDR2 reads YYDKDF (reference sequence). This CDR3 is built from 18 residues. V dropped 1 base and J dropped 0 bases, with 16 bases sitting between them. In nucleotides, the CDR3 is TGTGCCACCAGCAGAGTTGGGGCAGGGGATCTTAGCAATCAGCCCCAGCATTTT. It encodes CATSRVGAGDLSNQPQHF.

The chain joins TRBV5-1 to TRBJ2-3, with D perhaps TRBD2 (6 bases). Germline CDR1 is SGHRS and CDR2 is YFSETQ. This CDR3 region has 18 residues. V was shortened by 1 base and J by 2 bases, with 20 bases between the two germline ends. The CDR3 DNA reads as TGCGCCAGCAGCTTGTGGAGGGCTCAGAGACGGTCCACAGATACGCAGTATTTT. The encoded protein is CASSLWRAQRRSTDTQYF.

V is TRBV5-1 and J is TRBJ1-2; 12 nucleotides align to TRBD1. The CDR3 is 15 amino acids. Germline V lookup: CDR1 SGHRS, CDR2 YFSETQ. V was clipped by 3 bases and J by 5 bases; unmatched bases: 5. In nucleotides, the CDR3 is TGCGCCAGCAGCTCCGGGACAGGGGGCGAATATGGCTACACCTTC. As protein: CASSSGTGGEYGYTF.

The CDR3 DNA reads TGTGCCTGGAGCGTAATTGGGGACGGACAGGGACCCTCCGCGAACACCGGGGAGCTGTTTTTT. Translated, it gives CAWSVIGDGQGPSANTGELFF. The V call is TRBV30, the J call TRBJ2-2; TRBD1 matches at 8 bases. Germline CDR1 GTSNPN, CDR2 SVGIG (reference sequence). The CDR3 is made up of 21 amino acids. V dropped 3 bases and J dropped 0; count of bases not matched to a gene: 21. Using reference TRBV30 and TRBJ2-2 for the parts outside the CDR3, the full variable domain is SQTIHQWPATLVQPVGSPLSLECTVEGTSNPNLYWYRQAAGRGLQLLFYSVGIGQISSEVPQNLSASRPQDRQFILSSKKLLLSDSGFYLCAWSVIGDGQGPSANTGELFFGEGSRLTVL.

A word on this clone: Germline and junction disagree at one end, which may indicate a read error. The chain uses TRBV6-1 and TRBJ1-5, with D possibly TRBD1 on 5 matching bases. CDR1 MNHNS and CDR2 SASEGT come from the germline V gene. The CDR3 length is 15 residues. CDR3 sequence reads: CVSSEWGGSNQPQHF. CDR3 coding DNA: TGTGTCAGCAGTGAATGGGGGGGTAGCAATCAGCCCCAGCATTTT.

This chain uses TRBV9 with TRBJ1-1; D is unclear. Trimming took 0 bases from V and 8 from J, leaving 11 bases between them. Germline values: CDR1 SGDLS, CDR2 YYNGEE. CDR3 size: 13 residues. The CDR3 DNA reads as TGTGCCAGCAGCGTAGGCCCGGAGGGAGAAGCTTTCTTT. Translation: CASSVGPEGEAFF.

This clone was detected a few times. The chain carries TRBV5-1 and TRBJ1-1; possibly TRBD1 for D (5 bases). V gave up 4 bases and J gave up 2 bases, with 9 bases separating them. The CDR3 is 13 amino acids. Germline CDR1 is SGHRS and CDR2 is YFSETQ. The DNA for the CDR3 is TGCGCCAGCAGCCAACAGGTAAACACTGAAGCTTTCTTT. Residues: CASSQQVNTEAFF.

The chain recombines TRBV1 with TRBJ2-1; the table's D call of TRBD2 was not tested on the DNA. TRBV1 is recorded as a pseudogene. The CDR3 runs to 16 residues. The CDR3: CTSSHLSGYTYNEQFF. In DNA form, the CDR3 reads TGCACCAGCAGCCACCTAAGCGGCTACACCTACAATGAGCAGTTCTTC.

V usage is TRBV7-9 and J usage is TRBJ2-7; D is unresolved. The CDR3 totals 12 residues. Germline lookup yields CDR1 SEHNR and CDR2 FQNEAQ (reference sequence). Trimming removed 3 bases from V and 2 bases from J, with 5 bases in between. In nucleotides, the CDR3 is TGTGCCAGCAGCTTCAGGCCCTACGAGCAGTACTTC. Its protein is CASSFRPYEQYF.

The chain uses TRBV5-1 and TRBJ2-7; D is possibly TRBD2 (6 bases). The CDR3 runs 13 residues. CDR1 and CDR2 (germline): SGHRS, YFSETQ. Trimming removed 2 bases at V and 2 bases at J, with 8 bases between. The CDR3 sequence: CASSLAGPYEQYF. CDR3 in DNA: TGCGCCAGCAGCTTAGCGGGTCCCTACGAGCAGTACTTC.

The J gene is TRBJ2-1, the V gene TRBV13, with D possibly TRBD2 on 5 matching bases. The CDR3 totals 15 residues. The V gene lost 5 bases and the J gene lost 4 bases, with 15 bases spanning the gap. In germline, CDR1 is PRHDT, CDR2 FYEKMQ (reference sequence). CDR3 loop: CASSPTRGGYNEQFF. The CDR3 DNA sequence: TGTGCCAGCAGCCCTACTAGAGGCGGGTACAATGAGCAGTTCTTC.

This clone was seen once. The rearrangement joins TRBV2 to TRBJ1-1; D gene unclear. Germline CDR1 is SNHLY and CDR2 is FYNNEI. V was cut by 2 bases and J by 3 bases, with 16 bases left in between. The CDR3 covers 16 residues. CDR3 nucleotides: TGTGCCAGCAGTGAATGGCTAGGTAGGCTGGACACTGAAGCTTTCTTT. This gives the protein CASSEWLGRLDTEAFF.

V is TRBV25-1 and J is TRBJ2-7; 8 bases fit TRBD1. CDR3 length: 15 amino acids. Unmatched junction bases numbered 9, after V lost 3 bases and J lost 5 bases. Germline V gene data show CDR1 as MGHDK and CDR2 as SYGVNS. CDR3 loop: CASSDTDRDSDEQYF. The CDR3 bases are TGTGCCAGCAGTGATACGGACAGGGATAGTGACGAGCAGTACTTC.

This clone was recorded once. This sequence joins TRBV7-9 and TRBJ2-1, with TRBD2 identical over 14 bases. The CDR3 runs 17 residues. V lost 7 bases to trimming and J lost 2 bases; unmatched junction nucleotides: 7. The germline CDR1 and CDR2 sequences are SEHNR and FQNEAQ (reference sequence). Here the CDR3 DNA reads TGTGCCAGCACGGGCCCGGGACTAGCGGGGGCCTACAATGAGCAGTTCTTC. Its translation is CASTGPGLAGAYNEQFF.

The gene calls are TRBV4-1 and TRBJ2-7, with TRBD2 identical over 14 bases. This CDR3 is built from 14 residues. Germline V gene data show CDR1 as MGHRA and CDR2 as YSYEKL. V lost 3 bases to trimming and J lost 7 bases; unmatched junction nucleotides: 2. The CDR3 region has the DNA TGCGCCAGCAGCCAGGGACTAGCGGGAGTGGAGCAGTACTTC. Translated, it gives CASSQGLAGVEQYF.

This chain links TRBV19 with TRBJ1-2; the match to TRBD1 covers 9 bases. V was clipped by 1 base and J by 8 bases; unmatched bases: 8. The CDR3 totals 15 residues. The germline V gene has CDR1 LNHDA and CDR2 SQIVND (reference sequence). The CDR3 sequence: CASSIGDRAVYGYTF. CDR3 DNA sequence: TGTGCCAGTAGTATAGGGGACAGGGCTGTCTACGGCTACACCTTC.

This chain uses TRBV27 with TRBJ1-2; 8 positions match TRBD1. Germline trimming cut 5 bases from V and 0 bases from J; bases unmatched to any gene: 8. The germline V gene encodes CDR1 MNHEY and CDR2 SMNVEV (reference sequence). This CDR3 contains 16 residues. DNA for the CDR3: TGTGCCAGCAGTCCATTCCCGGGACAGGCTAACTATGGCTACACCTTC. Translating gives CASSPFPGQANYGYTF.

The genes are TRBV18 and TRBJ1-1, with D perhaps TRBD1 (5 bases). Germline V lookup: CDR1 KGHSH, CDR2 LQKENI. The CDR3 loop spans 15 amino acids. The ends were cut back, 3 bases at V and 7 bases at J, with 18 bases in the middle. CDR3 sequence: CASSPFKEAQGEAFF. CDR3 DNA sequence: TGTGCCAGCTCACCCTTTAAAGAGGCCCAGGGTGAAGCTTTCTTT.

The gene calls are TRBV4-2 and TRBJ2-1; TRBD1 is a possible D gene (7 bases). Germline-derived CDR1 and CDR2 are LGHNA and YNFKEQ. V lost 4 bases and J 5 bases, leaving 12 bases between the germline ends. There are 14 residues in the CDR3. The CDR3 region has the DNA TGTGCCAGCAGCCCCCAGGGGGGCCACAATGAGCAGTTCTTC. Translation: CASSPQGGHNEQFF.

This clone was counted only a few times. The chain combines TRBV6-5 with TRBJ1-1; possibly TRBD1 for D (5 bases). Deletions cut 2 bases from V and 3 bases from J, with 13 bases between. This CDR3 has 15 amino acids. Germline CDR1 MNHEY, CDR2 SVGAGI. This CDR3 reads CASSYLSGHYTEAFF. The CDR3 nucleotides read TGTGCCAGCAGTTACCTCTCCGGACACTACACTGAAGCTTTCTTT.

The rearrangement uses TRBV5-1 and TRBJ1-2; D possibly corresponds to TRBD1 (6 bases). CDR1 is SGHRS, CDR2 YFSETQ, per germline. The CDR3 covers 15 residues. V lost 3 bases, J lost 8 bases, and 20 bases lay in between. Here the CDR3 DNA reads TGCGCCAGCAGCTCGACCGGGACACCCAATGGAGGCTACACCTTC. It yields the protein CASSSTGTPNGGYTF.

The chain uses TRBV7-2 and TRBJ1-2; D is unclear. Per the germline V gene, CDR1 is SGHTA and CDR2 is FQGNSA. The CDR3 extends over 13 amino acids. V was trimmed by 5 bases and J by 2 bases, leaving 9 bases between them. CDR3 nucleotides: TGTGCCAGCAGCCCAGACGGGAACTATGGCTACACCTTC. Its translation: CASSPDGNYGYTF.

The CDR3 reads CASSVDRSGNTIYF. The CDR3 bases are TGTGCCAGCAGCGTAGACAGATCCGGAAACACCATATATTTT. The chain uses TRBV9 and TRBJ1-3; D is unresolved. V was cut by 0 bases and J by 4 bases, with 8 bases left in between. CDR1 and CDR2 from the germline V gene are SGDLS and YYNGEE. The CDR3 spans 14 residues. The full variable domain, its missing parts supplied by reference TRBV9 and TRBJ1-3, is DSGVTQTPKHLITATGQRVTLRCSPRSGDLSVYWYQQSLDQGLQFLIQYYNGEERAKGNILERFSAQQFPDLHSELNLSSLELGDSALYFCASSVDRSGNTIYFGEGSWLTVV.

The chain joins TRBV27 to TRBJ2-7; tentative D call: TRBD1 (5 bases). The V and J ends lost 8 bases and 2 bases respectively, with 19 bases between them. Germline V lookup: CDR1 MNHEY, CDR2 SMNVEV (reference sequence). CDR3 length equals 15 residues. The CDR3, as DNA: TGTGCCAGCCGCCACAGTAGGGGATGGCCCTACGAGCAGTACTTC. Residues: CASRHSRGWPYEQYF.

This rearrangement joins TRBV18 to TRBJ2-7; 7 bases line up with TRBD2. The CDR3 runs 15 residues. Looked up from germline, CDR1 is KGHSH and CDR2 is LQKENI. V lost 6 bases, J lost 4 bases, and 12 bases stayed unmatched. Here the CDR3 DNA reads TGTGCCAGCTCGGCGTTAGGACCGGGGGGATACGAGCAGTACTTC. Translating gives CASSALGPGGYEQYF.

This clone came up once. V usage is TRBV7-8 and J usage is TRBJ2-5; no clear D. The CDR3 has 11 amino acids. The V end lost 4 bases, the J end lost 7 bases, and 7 bases lay between the germline ends. Germline V gene lookup returns CDR1 SGHVS and CDR2 FQNEAQ. CDR3 sequence reads: CASSSSWTQYF. CDR3 in DNA: TGTGCCAGCAGCTCCTCTTGGACCCAGTACTTC.

In DNA form, the CDR3 reads TGTGCCAGCAGTCTATATAGCGGGAGCGTTTCCTACGAGCAGTACTTC. Amino acids: CASSLYSGSVSYEQYF. This chain connects TRBV28 to TRBJ2-7, with 9 bases that match TRBD2. Germline V gene sequence: CDR1 MDHEN, CDR2 SYDVKM. This CDR3 spans 16 amino acids. V was clipped by 5 bases and J by 1 base; unmatched bases: 9.

The V gene is TRBV4-1, the J gene TRBJ1-2; D perhaps matches TRBD1 (6 bases). With 1 base removed from V and 2 bases from J, the gap between germline ends came to 11 bases. The CDR3 spans 15 residues. CDR1 and CDR2 (germline): MGHRA, YSYEKL. The chain's CDR3 is CASSQGPGENYGYTF. For the CDR3, the DNA is TGCGCCAGCAGCCAAGGGCCAGGGGAGAACTATGGCTACACCTTC.

The rearrangement joins TRBV9 to TRBJ2-5; TRBD2 might be the D (5 bases). Germline CDR1 is SGDLS and CDR2 is YYNGEE. Trimming left V 0 bases short and J 4 bases short, with 13 bases between. This CDR3 region has 15 residues. CDR3 sequence reads: CASSVDPSLGETQYF. Here the CDR3 DNA reads TGTGCCAGCAGCGTAGATCCTAGCCTGGGAGAGACCCAGTACTTC.

The gene calls are TRBV18 and TRBJ2-7, with 13 bases aligning to TRBD2. Germline V gives CDR1 KGHSH, CDR2 LQKENI. CDR3 size: 15 residues. The trim removed 3 bases at V and 1 base at J, leaving 0 bases unmatched. The CDR3: CASSPGLAGSYEQYF. The CDR3 DNA sequence: TGTGCCAGCTCACCGGGACTAGCGGGGTCCTACGAGCAGTACTTC.